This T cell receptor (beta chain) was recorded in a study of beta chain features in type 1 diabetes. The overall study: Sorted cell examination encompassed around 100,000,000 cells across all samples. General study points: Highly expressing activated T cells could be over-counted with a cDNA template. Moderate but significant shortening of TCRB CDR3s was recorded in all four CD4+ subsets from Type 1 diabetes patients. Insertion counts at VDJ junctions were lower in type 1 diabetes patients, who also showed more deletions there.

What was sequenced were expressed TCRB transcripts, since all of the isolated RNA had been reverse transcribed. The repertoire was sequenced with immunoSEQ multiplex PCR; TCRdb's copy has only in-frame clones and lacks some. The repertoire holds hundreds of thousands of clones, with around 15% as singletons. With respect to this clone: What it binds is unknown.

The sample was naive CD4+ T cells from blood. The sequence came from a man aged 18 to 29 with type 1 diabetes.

Here the CDR3 reads CASSRGTGSNQPQHF. The CDR3, as DNA: TGTGCCAGCAGCAGGGGGACAGGAAGCAATCAGCCCCAGCATTTT. This sequence joins TRBV7-9 and TRBJ1-5; TRBD1 agrees at 8 bases. V shed 5 bases, J shed 1 base, and the junction held 4 bases outside the gene matches. The CDR3 sequence is 15 residues long. Looked up from germline, CDR1 is SEHNR and CDR2 is FQNEAQ (reference sequence).